This is a list of T cell receptor beta chains from one sample in a study of T cells in Graves' hyperthyroidism and ophthalmopathy. TCRdb redid the calling of the multiplex PCR reads with MiXCR, one entry per CDR3 protein. The sample consists of around 610,000 distinct CDR3 sequences, 14% to 15% of them appearing once. The sequencing sample was made of blood. Source of these receptors: a woman in her forties with Graves' ophthalmopathy. Each CDR3 is given with its conserved first and last residue. The D gene is left open where the match is weak. The listing skips clone size in some rows; elsewhere it reads once, few, many or a size class.

j_gene: TRBJ2-2
d_gene: .
abundance: few
v_gene: TRBV27
CDR3aa: CASSFRLTGELFF
CDR3nt: TGTGCCAGCAGTTTCCGGTTGACCGGGGAGCTGTTTTTT

j_gene: TRBJ2-2
d_gene: TRBD2
abundance: once
v_gene: TRBV12-3/TRBV12-4
CDR3aa: CASTLGGSTGELFF
CDR3nt: TGTGCCAGCACTCTGGGGGGGAGCACCGGGGAGCTGTTTTTT

j_gene: TRBJ2-7
d_gene: TRBD2
abundance: many
v_gene: TRBV28
CDR3aa: CASRPSGGRREQYF
CDR3nt: TGTGCCAGCAGACCCTCCGGGGGGAGGCGGGAGCAGTACTTC

j_gene: TRBJ2-2
d_gene: .
abundance: many
v_gene: TRBV24-1
CDR3aa: CATSDSNIAVTGELFF
CDR3nt: TGTGCCACCAGTGACTCCAACATAGCGGTGACCGGGGAGCTGTTTTTT

j_gene: TRBJ2-2
d_gene: .
abundance: few
v_gene: TRBV7-2
CDR3aa: CASSRTGPGELFF
CDR3nt: TGTGCCAGCAGCCGTACAGGGCCCGGGGAGCTGTTTTTT

j_gene: TRBJ2-5
d_gene: .
abundance: many
v_gene: TRBV11-2
CDR3aa: CASSYRDPEETQYF
CDR3nt: TGTGCCAGCAGCTACCGGGACCCCGAAGAGACCCAGTACTTC

j_gene: TRBJ2-5
d_gene: .
abundance: many
v_gene: TRBV10-3
CDR3aa: CAISDPGRETQYF
CDR3nt: TGTGCCATCAGTGATCCCGGTAGGGAGACCCAGTACTTC

j_gene: TRBJ2-4
d_gene: TRBD2
abundance: many
v_gene: TRBV6-2/TRBV6-3
CDR3aa: CASGKTSGGAKNIQYF
CDR3nt: TGTGCCAGCGGGAAAACTAGCGGGGGAGCCAAAAACATTCAGTACTTC

j_gene: TRBJ1-6
d_gene: .
abundance: .
v_gene: TRBV27
CDR3aa: CASSLSQPYNSPLHF
CDR3nt: TGTGCCAGCAGTTTATCCCAGCCTTATAATTCACCCCTCCACTTT

j_gene: TRBJ2-5
d_gene: TRBD2
abundance: many
v_gene: TRBV7-2
CDR3aa: CASSLAPGLVETQYF
CDR3nt: TGTGCCAGCAGCTTAGCCCCGGGACTAGTTGAGACCCAGTACTTC

j_gene: TRBJ1-1
d_gene: .
abundance: many
v_gene: TRBV27
CDR3aa: CASSLVAGGRGFF
CDR3nt: TGTGCCAGCAGTTTGGTCGCAGGTGGCCGGGGGTTCTTT

j_gene: TRBJ2-2
d_gene: TRBD2
abundance: many
v_gene: TRBV27
CDR3aa: CASSPPPRTSGMVHGELFF
CDR3nt: TGTGCCAGCAGTCCACCACCCCGGACTAGCGGGATGGTCCACGGGGAGCTGTTTTTT

j_gene: TRBJ1-5
d_gene: .
abundance: few
v_gene: TRBV20-1
CDR3aa: CSARDPRPGPQHF
CDR3nt: TGCAGTGCTAGAGATCCCAGGCCAGGGCCCCAGCATTTT

j_gene: TRBJ1-1
d_gene: TRBD1
abundance: many
v_gene: TRBV11-2
CDR3aa: CASSSGPGQGMSEAFF
CDR3nt: TGTGCCAGCAGCTCTGGACCGGGACAGGGAATGAGTGAAGCTTTCTTT

j_gene: TRBJ2-7
d_gene: .
abundance: few
v_gene: TRBV18
CDR3aa: CASSPQGGGIDEQYF
CDR3nt: TGTGCCAGCTCACCCCAGGGAGGGGGGATAGACGAGCAGTACTTC

j_gene: TRBJ2-2
d_gene: .
abundance: many
v_gene: TRBV7-2
CDR3aa: CASSLWGPNTGELFF
CDR3nt: TGTGCCAGCAGCTTATGGGGTCCTAACACCGGGGAGCTGTTTTTT

j_gene: TRBJ1-2
d_gene: .
abundance: many
v_gene: TRBV15
CDR3aa: CATRAVGTNYGYTF
CDR3nt: TGTGCCACCCGGGCAGTGGGGACCAACTATGGCTACACCTTC

j_gene: TRBJ2-3
d_gene: .
abundance: few
v_gene: TRBV7-3
CDR3aa: CASSLSPHTDTQYF
CDR3nt: TGTGCCAGCAGCTTAAGTCCCCACACAGATACGCAGTATTTT

j_gene: TRBJ2-7
d_gene: TRBD2
abundance: .
v_gene: TRBV5-1
CDR3aa: CASSFEGGSFGEQYF
CDR3nt: TGCGCCAGCAGCTTCGAGGGCGGGAGTTTCGGCGAGCAGTACTTC

j_gene: TRBJ1-2
d_gene: .
abundance: many
v_gene: TRBV6-4
CDR3aa: CASIPRRPSGQIDGYTF
CDR3nt: TGTGCCAGCATCCCGCGGCGCCCATCGGGGCAAATAGATGGCTACACCTTC

j_gene: TRBJ2-5
d_gene: TRBD2
abundance: many
v_gene: TRBV20-1
CDR3aa: CSTKGGRGVQETQYF
CDR3nt: TGCAGTACAAAAGGCGGGCGGGGGGTACAAGAGACCCAGTACTTC

j_gene: TRBJ1-1
d_gene: .
abundance: many
v_gene: TRBV12-3/TRBV12-4
CDR3aa: CASSPSGHLNTEAFF
CDR3nt: TGTGCCAGCAGTCCCTCGGGACATCTGAACACTGAAGCTTTCTTT

j_gene: TRBJ2-6
d_gene: .
abundance: few
v_gene: TRBV7-9
CDR3aa: CASSLGMLSRGVLTF
CDR3nt: TGTGCCAGCAGCTTAGGGATGTTGAGTAGGGGCGTCCTGACTTTC

j_gene: TRBJ2-2
d_gene: TRBD2
abundance: .
v_gene: TRBV2
CDR3aa: CASGVLAGGPDTGELFF
CDR3nt: TGTGCCAGCGGCGTACTAGCGGGAGGGCCAGACACCGGGGAGCTGTTTTTT

j_gene: TRBJ1-5
d_gene: .
abundance: once
v_gene: TRBV12-3/TRBV12-4
CDR3aa: CASSSGQGGINQPQHF
CDR3nt: TGTGCCAGCAGTTCGGGTCAAGGGGGGATCAATCAGCCCCAGCATTTT

j_gene: TRBJ1-6
d_gene: .
abundance: .
v_gene: TRBV30
CDR3aa: CAWSVGGDPQDSPLHF
CDR3nt: TGTGCCTGGAGTGTGGGAGGGGACCCACAGGATTCACCCCTCCACTTT